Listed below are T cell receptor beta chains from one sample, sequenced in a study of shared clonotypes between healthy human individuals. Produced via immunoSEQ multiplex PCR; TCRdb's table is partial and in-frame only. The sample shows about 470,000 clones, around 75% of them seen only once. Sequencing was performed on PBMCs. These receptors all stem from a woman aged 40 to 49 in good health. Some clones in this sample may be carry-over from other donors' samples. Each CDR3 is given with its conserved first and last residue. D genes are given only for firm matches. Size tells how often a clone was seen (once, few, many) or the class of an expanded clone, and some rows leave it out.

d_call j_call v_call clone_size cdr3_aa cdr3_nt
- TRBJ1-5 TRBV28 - CASSLLQASNQPQHF TGTGCCAGCAGTTTACTGCAGGCAAGCAATCAGCCCCAGCATTTT
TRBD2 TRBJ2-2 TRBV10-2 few CASRVAGSMGELFF TGCGCCAGCAGGGTAGCGGGGAGTATGGGGGAGCTGTTTTTT
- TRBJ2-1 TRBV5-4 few CASSQTASRNEQFF TGTGCCAGCAGCCAGACGGCTAGCCGGAATGAGCAGTTCTTC
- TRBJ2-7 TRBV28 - CASTQPGGAGEQYF TGTGCCAGCACCCAACCCGGAGGGGCAGGGGAGCAGTACTTC
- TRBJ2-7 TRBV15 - CATSTGPVGEQYF TGTGCCACCAGCACTGGGCCGGTAGGCGAGCAGTACTTC
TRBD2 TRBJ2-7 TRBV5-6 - CASSSTSGYEQYF TGTGCCAGCAGCTCGACTAGCGGCTACGAGCAGTACTTC
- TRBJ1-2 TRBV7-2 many CASSLSLSHYYGYTF TGTGCCAGCAGCTTAAGTCTGTCTCACTATTATGGCTACACCTTC
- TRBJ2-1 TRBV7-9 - CASSGTTGYNEQFF TGTGCCAGCAGCGGGACGACAGGTTACAATGAGCAGTTCTTC
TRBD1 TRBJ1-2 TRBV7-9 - CASSLQGGVGYTF TGTGCCAGCAGCTTACAGGGGGGAGTGGGCTACACCTTC
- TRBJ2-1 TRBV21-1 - CARSRVVKGSGNEQFF TGTGCCAGAAGCCGCGTAGTAAAGGGTTCGGGTAATGAGCAGTTCTTC
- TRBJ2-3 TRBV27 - CASSPSSEIPSTDTQYF TGTGCCAGCAGCCCGTCCTCCGAAATACCTAGCACAGATACGCAGTATTTT
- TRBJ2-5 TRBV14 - CASSQVSGGGETQYF TGTGCCAGCAGCCAAGTGTCTGGGGGCGGAGAGACCCAGTACTTC
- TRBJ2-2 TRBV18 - CASLNTGELFF TGTGCCAGCCTAAACACCGGGGAGCTGTTTTTT
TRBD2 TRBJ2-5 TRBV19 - CASSPMGTSGSVETQYF TGTGCCAGTAGCCCAATGGGGACTAGCGGGAGCGTGGAGACCCAGTACTTC
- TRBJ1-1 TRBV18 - CASSPEGGDTEAFF TGTGCCAGCTCACCGGAGGGGGGGGACACTGAAGCTTTCTTT
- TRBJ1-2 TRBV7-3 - CASSLPDMRGYTF TGTGCCAGCAGCTTACCCGATATGCGTGGCTACACCTTC
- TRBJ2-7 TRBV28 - CASRGAYEQYF TGTGCCAGCAGGGGAGCCTACGAGCAGTACTTC
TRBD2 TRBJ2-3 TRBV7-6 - CASSPLAGNTDTQYF TGTGCCAGCAGCCCACTAGCGGGAAACACAGATACGCAGTATTTT
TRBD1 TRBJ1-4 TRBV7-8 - CASSLATGGGKLFF TGTGCCAGCAGCTTAGCAACAGGGGGAGGGAAACTGTTTTTT
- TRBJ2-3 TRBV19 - CAVGAYTDTQYF TGTGCCGTCGGAGCTTACACAGATACGCAGTATTTT
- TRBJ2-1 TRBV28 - CASSLESGTEQFF TGTGCCAGCAGTTTAGAGTCCGGGACCGAGCAGTTCTTC
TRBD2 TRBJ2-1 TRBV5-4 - CASSLELAGEGDEQFF TGTGCCAGCAGCTTGGAATTAGCGGGAGAAGGGGATGAGCAGTTCTTC
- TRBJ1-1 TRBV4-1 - CASSQEGLGAFF TGCGCCAGCAGCCAAGAAGGCCTGGGAGCTTTCTTT
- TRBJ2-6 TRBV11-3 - CASSMHLSRQSRANVLTF TGTGCCAGCAGCATGCACCTCTCTCGACAAAGTCGGGCCAACGTCCTGACTTTC
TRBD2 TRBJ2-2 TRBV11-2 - CASIGWREPGGELFF TGTGCCAGCATAGGTTGGCGGGAGCCTGGCGGGGAGCTGTTTTTT
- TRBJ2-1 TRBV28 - CASSFGRARPNYNEQFF TGTGCCAGCAGTTTTGGTCGGGCCAGGCCTAACTACAATGAGCAGTTCTTC
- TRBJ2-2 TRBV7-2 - CASSLEAQSPNTGELFF TGTGCCAGCAGCTTAGAGGCCCAGTCCCCGAACACCGGGGAGCTGTTTTTT
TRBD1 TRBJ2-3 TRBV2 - CASSSRQGVGDTQYF TGTGCCAGCAGCAGCCGACAGGGGGTAGGGGATACGCAGTATTTT
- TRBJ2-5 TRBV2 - CASTMGRNQETQYF TGTGCTAGCACTATGGGACGGAATCAAGAGACCCAGTACTTC
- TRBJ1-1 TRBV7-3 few CASSSGYRDAEAFF TGTGCCAGCAGCTCAGGATACAGGGACGCTGAAGCTTTCTTT
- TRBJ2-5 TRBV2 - CASKEGTFQETQYF TGTGCCAGCAAGGAAGGGACATTCCAAGAGACCCAGTACTTC
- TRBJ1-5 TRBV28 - CASSPTWGKPQHF TGTGCCAGCAGTCCGACATGGGGCAAGCCCCAGCATTTT
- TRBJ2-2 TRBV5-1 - CASTTSGLTGELFF TGCGCCAGCACCACGTCGGGTTTGACCGGGGAGCTGTTTTTT
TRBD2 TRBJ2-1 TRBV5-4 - CASSPKGDYSYNEQFF TGTGCCAGCAGCCCAAAAGGGGACTACTCCTACAATGAGCAGTTCTTC
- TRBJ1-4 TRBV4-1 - CASSQQTASEKLFF TGCGCCAGCAGCCAACAGACTGCTTCGGAAAAACTGTTTTTT
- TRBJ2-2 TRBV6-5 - CASSYSRGHNTGELFF TGTGCCAGCAGTTACTCCCGGGGACATAACACCGGGGAGCTGTTTTTT
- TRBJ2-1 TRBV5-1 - CASSLEPRGVSNEQFF TGCGCCAGCAGCTTGGAACCTAGGGGGGTCTCCAATGAGCAGTTCTTC
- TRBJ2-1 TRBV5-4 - CASSSTSYNEQFF TGTGCCAGCAGCTCGACTAGTTACAATGAGCAGTTCTTC
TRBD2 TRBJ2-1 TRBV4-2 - CASSQDRGRVSYNEQFF TGTGCCAGCAGCCAAGATCGGGGGAGGGTCTCCTACAATGAGCAGTTCTTC
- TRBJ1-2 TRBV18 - CASSPGTDIYGYTF TGTGCCAGCTCCCCCGGGACGGACATTTATGGCTACACCTTC
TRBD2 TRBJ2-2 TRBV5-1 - CASTLARLAGGTGELFF TGCGCCAGCACTCTCGCCCGGCTAGCGGGAGGCACCGGGGAGCTGTTTTTT
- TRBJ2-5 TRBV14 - CASSQTGTWETQYF TGTGCCAGCAGCCAGACCGGGACTTGGGAGACCCAGTACTTC
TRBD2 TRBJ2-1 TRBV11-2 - CASSLDFAGAHNEQFF TGTGCCAGCAGCTTAGATTTCGCGGGAGCCCACAATGAGCAGTTCTTC
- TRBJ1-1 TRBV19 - CASSISLGRVAEAFF TGTGCCAGTAGTATAAGCTTGGGTAGGGTCGCTGAAGCTTTCTTT